Listed below are T cell receptor beta chains from one sample, sequenced in a study of T cell responses to AZD1222 COVID-19 vaccine. Some clones are missing from TCRdb's copy, which holds only in-frame ones; the method was immunoSEQ multiplex PCR. The sample contains roughly 150,000 clones, roughly 88% of which appear only once. This specimen consisted of peripheral blood, obtained 28 days after the second AZD1222 dose. Receptors originate from an adult who received the AZD1222 COVID-19 vaccine. Both conserved end residues are part of each CDR3. The D gene is left open where the match is weak. Size values are once, few and many counts, or a class for expanded clones, and some rows have none.

TRBJ2-7 TRBV25-1 few TRBD1 CASSEPGTGGSKQYF TGTGCCAGCAGTGAACCCGGGACAGGGGGCAGCAAGCAGTACTTC
TRBJ2-2 TRBV19 few TRBD2 CASSLTSVLGTGELFF TGTGCCAGTAGTTTAACTAGCGTCTTGGGCACCGGGGAGCTGTTTTTT
TRBJ2-7 TRBV19 NA TRBD2 CASSMLAGFAYEQYF TGTGCCAGTAGTATGTTAGCGGGTTTTGCGTACGAGCAGTACTTC
TRBJ1-5 TRBV4-3 NA TRBD1 CASSQVTGGPQHF TGCGCCAGCAGCCAAGTAACAGGGGGGCCCCAGCATTTT
TRBJ1-3 TRBV5-1 NA NA CASSSKPGPGNTIYF TGCGCCAGCAGCTCGAAGCCGGGACCTGGAAACACCATATATTTT
TRBJ1-3 TRBV7-2 once NA CASSLLRGNTIYF TGTGCCAGCAGCTTACTTAGGGGAAACACCATATATTTT
TRBJ1-2 TRBV25-1 NA NA CASMGARLGGYTF TGTGCCAGCATGGGGGCTCGGCTTGGAGGCTACACCTTC
TRBJ2-3 TRBV4-1 NA NA CASSQGADTDTQYF TGCGCCAGCAGCCAAGGGGCCGATACAGATACGCAGTATTTT
TRBJ1-4 TRBV30 NA TRBD1 CAWSVGGGEKLFF TGTGCCTGGAGTGTAGGGGGCGGTGAAAAACTGTTTTTT
TRBJ2-5 TRBV19 NA NA CASGQKSGETQYF TGTGCCAGTGGGCAAAAATCGGGGGAGACCCAGTACTTC
TRBJ2-2 TRBV25-1 NA NA CASSESTRETGELFF TGTGCCAGCAGTGAATCTACTAGAGAGACCGGGGAGCTGTTTTTT